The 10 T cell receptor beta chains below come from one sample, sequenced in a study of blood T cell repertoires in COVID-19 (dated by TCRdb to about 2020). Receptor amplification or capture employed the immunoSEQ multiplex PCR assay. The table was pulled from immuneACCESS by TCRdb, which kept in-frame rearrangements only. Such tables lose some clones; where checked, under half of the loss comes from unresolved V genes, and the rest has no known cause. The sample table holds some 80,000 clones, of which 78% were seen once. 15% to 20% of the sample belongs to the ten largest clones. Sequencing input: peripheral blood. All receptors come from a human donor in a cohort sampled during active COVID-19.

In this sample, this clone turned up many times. In nucleotides, the CDR3 is TGCGCCAGTAAGACAGGGATGAACACTGAAGCTTTCTTT. Translated: CASKTGMNTEAFF. V and J are TRBV4-1 and TRBJ1-1, with 7 positions matching TRBD1. Germline CDR1 MGHRA, CDR2 YSYEKL. J was trimmed by 0 bases and V by 9 bases; bases with no gene match: 4. The CDR3 length is 13 residues.

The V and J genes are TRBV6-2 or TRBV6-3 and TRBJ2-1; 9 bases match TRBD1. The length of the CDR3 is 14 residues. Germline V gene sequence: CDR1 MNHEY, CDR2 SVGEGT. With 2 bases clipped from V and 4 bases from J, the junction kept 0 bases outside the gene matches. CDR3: CASSYGTGYNEQFF. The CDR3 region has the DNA TGTGCCAGCAGTTACGGGACAGGGTACAATGAGCAGTTCTTC.

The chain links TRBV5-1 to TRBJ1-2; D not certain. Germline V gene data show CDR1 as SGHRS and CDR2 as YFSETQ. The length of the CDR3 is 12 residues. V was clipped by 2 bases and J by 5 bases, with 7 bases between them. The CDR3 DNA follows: TGCGCCAGCAGCTTCGACGGGTATGGCTACACCTTC. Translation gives CASSFDGYGYTF.

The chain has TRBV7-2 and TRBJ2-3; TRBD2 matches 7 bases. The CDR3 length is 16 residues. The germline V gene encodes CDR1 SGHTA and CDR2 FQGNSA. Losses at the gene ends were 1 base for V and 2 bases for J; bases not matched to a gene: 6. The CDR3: CASSLVRSGTTDTQYF. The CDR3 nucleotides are TGTGCCAGCAGCTTAGTTCGCAGCGGGACCACAGATACGCAGTATTTT.

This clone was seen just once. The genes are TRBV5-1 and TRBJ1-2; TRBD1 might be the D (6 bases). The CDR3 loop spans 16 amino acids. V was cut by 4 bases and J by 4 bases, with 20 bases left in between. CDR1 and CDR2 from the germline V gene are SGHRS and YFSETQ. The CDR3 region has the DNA TGCGCCAGCAGCCCCCAGGACAGCAACCCAACCTATGGCTACACCTTC. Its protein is CASSPQDSNPTYGYTF. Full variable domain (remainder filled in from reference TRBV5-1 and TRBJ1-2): KAGVTQTPRYLIKTRGQQVTLSCSPISGHRSVSWYQQTPGQGLQFLFEYFSETQRNKGNFPGRFSGRQFSNSRSEMNVSTLELGDSALYLCASSPQDSNPTYGYTFGSGTRLTVV.

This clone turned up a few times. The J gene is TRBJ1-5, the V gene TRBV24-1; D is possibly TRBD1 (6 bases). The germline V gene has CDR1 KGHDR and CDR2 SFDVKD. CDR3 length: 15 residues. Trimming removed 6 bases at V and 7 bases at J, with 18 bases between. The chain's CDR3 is CATSPSLPQGQPQHF. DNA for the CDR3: TGTGCCACCAGTCCTTCGCTCCCGCAGGGGCAGCCCCAGCATTTT.

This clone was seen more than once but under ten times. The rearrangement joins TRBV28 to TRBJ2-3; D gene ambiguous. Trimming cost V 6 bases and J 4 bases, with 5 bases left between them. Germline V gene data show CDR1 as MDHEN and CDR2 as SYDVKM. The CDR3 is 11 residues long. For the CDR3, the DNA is TGTGCCAGCAGCCAGGCAGATACGCAGTATTTT. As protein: CASSQADTQYF.

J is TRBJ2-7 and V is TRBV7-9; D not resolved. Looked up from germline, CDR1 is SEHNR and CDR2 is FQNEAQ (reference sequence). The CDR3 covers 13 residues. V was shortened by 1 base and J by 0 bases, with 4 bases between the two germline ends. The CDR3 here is CASSLGHSYEQYV. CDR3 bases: TGTGCCAGCAGCTTAGGACACTCCTACGAGCAGTACGTC.

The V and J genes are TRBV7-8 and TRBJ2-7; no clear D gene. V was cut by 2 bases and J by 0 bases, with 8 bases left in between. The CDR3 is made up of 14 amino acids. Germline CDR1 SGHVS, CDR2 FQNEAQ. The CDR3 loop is CASSLNLLSYEQYF. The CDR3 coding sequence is TGTGCCAGCAGCTTAAACTTACTCTCCTACGAGCAGTACTTC.

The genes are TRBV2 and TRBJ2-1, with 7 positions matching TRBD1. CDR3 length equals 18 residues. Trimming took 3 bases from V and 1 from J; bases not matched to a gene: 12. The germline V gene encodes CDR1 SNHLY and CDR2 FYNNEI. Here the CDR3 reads CASSELGDQGVSYNEQFF. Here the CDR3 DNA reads TGTGCCAGCAGTGAGCTAGGGGACCAGGGGGTTTCCTACAATGAGCAGTTCTTC. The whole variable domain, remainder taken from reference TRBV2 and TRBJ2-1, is EPEVTQTPSHQVTQMGQEVILRCVPISNHLYFYWYRQILGQKVEFLVSFYNNEISEKSEIFDDQFSVERPDGSNFTLKIRSTKLEDSAMYFCASSELGDQGVSYNEQFFGPGTRLTVL.